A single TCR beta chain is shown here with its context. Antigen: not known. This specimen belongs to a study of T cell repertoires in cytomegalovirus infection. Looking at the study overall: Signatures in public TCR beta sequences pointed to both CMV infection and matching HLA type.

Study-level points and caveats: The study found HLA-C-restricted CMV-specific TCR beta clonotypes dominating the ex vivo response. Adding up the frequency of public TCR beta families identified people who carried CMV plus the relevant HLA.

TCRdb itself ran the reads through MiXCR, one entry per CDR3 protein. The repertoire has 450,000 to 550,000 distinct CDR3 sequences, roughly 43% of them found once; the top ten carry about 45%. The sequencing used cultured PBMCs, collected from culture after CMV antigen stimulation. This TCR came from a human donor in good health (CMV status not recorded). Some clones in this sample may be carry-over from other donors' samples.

The chain's CDR3 is CSASGGAPLQETQYF. CDR3 in DNA: TGCAGTGCTAGCGGGGGGGCTCCTCTACAAGAGACCCAGTACTTC. J is TRBJ2-5 and V is TRBV20-1; 8 bases align to TRBD2. The CDR3 is 15 amino acids. Germline CDR1 and CDR2: DFQATT and SNEGSKA (reference sequence). V was clipped by 3 bases and J by 2 bases; unmatched bases: 8.